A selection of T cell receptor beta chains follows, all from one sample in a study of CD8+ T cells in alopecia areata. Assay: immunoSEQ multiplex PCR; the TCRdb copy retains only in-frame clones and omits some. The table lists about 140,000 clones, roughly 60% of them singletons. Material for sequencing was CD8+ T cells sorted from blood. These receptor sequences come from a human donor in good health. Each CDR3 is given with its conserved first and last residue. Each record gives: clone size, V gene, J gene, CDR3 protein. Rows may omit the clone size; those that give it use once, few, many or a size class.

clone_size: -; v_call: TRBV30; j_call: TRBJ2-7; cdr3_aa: CAWSATGPGEQYF
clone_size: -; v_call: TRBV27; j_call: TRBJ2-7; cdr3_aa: CASSLSPGSSYEQYF
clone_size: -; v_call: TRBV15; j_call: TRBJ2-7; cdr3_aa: CATSVVGRLWEQYF
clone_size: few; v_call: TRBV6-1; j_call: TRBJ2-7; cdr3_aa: CASSEGTSSYEQYF
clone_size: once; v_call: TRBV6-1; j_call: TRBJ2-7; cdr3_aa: CASSEGRIYEQYF
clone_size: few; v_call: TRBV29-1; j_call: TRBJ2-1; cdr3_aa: CSVPAPNALLNNEQFF
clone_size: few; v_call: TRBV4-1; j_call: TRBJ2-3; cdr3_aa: CASSQDETGLRRTQYF
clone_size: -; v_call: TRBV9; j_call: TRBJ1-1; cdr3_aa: CASSPGGNEAFF
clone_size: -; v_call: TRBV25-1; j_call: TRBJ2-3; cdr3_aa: CASSEFLTGTGTDTQYF
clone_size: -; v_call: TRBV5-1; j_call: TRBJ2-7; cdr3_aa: CASSLLDSSYEQYF
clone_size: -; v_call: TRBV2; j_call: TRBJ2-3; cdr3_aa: CASSEALRGQDTQYF
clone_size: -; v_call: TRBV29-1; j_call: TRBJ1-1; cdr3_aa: CSVVQENTEAFF
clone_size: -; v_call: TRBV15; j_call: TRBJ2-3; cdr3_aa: CAISTSHTDTQYF
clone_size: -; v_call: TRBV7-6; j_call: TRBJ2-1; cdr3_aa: CASSLAGESYNEQFF
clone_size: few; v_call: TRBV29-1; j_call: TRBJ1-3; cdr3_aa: CSVGLLGDSGNTIYF
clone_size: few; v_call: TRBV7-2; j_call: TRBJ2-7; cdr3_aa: CASSSWTTSGFPEQYF
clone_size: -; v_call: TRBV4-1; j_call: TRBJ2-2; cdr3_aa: CASSHRFPNTGELFF
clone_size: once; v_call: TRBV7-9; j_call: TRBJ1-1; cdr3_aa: CASSHEGQKEAFF
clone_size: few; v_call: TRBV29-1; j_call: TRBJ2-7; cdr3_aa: CSVEPQGGHEQYF
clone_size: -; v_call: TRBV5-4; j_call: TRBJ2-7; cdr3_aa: CASSFGGSYEQYF
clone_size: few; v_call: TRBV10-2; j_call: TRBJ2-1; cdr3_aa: CASSVGNSYNEQFF
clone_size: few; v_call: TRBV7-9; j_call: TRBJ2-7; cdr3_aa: CASTPFGTKPLEQYF
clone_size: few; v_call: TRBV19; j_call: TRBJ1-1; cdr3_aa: CASSMEGSTEAFF
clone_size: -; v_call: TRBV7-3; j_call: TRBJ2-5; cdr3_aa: CASSLTGGEAETQYF
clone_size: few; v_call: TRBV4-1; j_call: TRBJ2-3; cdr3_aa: CASSPGQSTDTQYF
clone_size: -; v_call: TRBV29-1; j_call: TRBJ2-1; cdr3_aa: CSVWIENEQFF
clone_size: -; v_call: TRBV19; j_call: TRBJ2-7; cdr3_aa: CASSGGSTGEQYF
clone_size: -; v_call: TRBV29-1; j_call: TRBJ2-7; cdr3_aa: CSVVRDRGRYEQYF
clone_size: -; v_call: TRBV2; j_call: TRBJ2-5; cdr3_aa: CASSGGSGRKDLYF
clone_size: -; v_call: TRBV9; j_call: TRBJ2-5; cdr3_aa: CASSASVQETQYF
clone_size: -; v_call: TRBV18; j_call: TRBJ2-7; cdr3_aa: CASSPHRYRDEQYF
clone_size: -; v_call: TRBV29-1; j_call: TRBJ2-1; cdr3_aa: CSVVGQVNEQFF
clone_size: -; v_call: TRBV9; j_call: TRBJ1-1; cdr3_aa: CASSVVGLNTEAFF
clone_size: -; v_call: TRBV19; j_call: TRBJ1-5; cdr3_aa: CASTDDREVGQPQHF
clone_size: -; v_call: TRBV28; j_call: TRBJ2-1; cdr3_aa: CASRTLTGGDYNEQFF
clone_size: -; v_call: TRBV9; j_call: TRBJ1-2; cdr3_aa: CASSDNPGTGGLGYTF
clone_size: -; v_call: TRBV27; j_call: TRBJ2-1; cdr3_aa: CASSRQGSYNEQFF
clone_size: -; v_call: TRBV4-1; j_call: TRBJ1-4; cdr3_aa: CASSQGTGILKEKLFF
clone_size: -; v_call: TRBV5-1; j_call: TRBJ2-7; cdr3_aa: CASSLDAYEQYF
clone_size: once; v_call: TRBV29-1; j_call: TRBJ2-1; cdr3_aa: CSVEDRGKGNEQFF